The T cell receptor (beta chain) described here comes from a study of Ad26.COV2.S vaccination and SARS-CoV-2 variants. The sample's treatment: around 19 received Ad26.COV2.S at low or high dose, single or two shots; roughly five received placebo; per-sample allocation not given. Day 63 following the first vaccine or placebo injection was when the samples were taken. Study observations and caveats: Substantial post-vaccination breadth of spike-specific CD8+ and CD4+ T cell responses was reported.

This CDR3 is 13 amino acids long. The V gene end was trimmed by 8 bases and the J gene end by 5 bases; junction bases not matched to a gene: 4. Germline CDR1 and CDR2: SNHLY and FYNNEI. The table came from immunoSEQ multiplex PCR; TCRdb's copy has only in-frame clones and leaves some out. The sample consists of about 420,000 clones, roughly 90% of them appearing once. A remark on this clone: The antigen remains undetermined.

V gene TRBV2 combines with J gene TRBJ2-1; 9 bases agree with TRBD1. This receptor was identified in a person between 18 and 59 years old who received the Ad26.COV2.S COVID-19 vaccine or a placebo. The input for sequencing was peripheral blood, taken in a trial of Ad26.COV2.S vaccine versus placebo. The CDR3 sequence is CASGTGINNEQFF. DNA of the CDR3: TGTGCCAGCGGGACAGGGATTAACAATGAGCAGTTCTTC.